A single T cell receptor beta chain is shown here with its context. In the authors' methods: Amplifying reference gene primers gave estimates of nucleated cell counts. Assay: immunoSEQ multiplex PCR; the TCRdb copy retains only in-frame clones and omits some. That table is the source of V, J and clone size, and D and trimming were worked out from the DNA. The sample has hundreds of thousands of clones; roughly four fifths are singletons. This specimen belongs to a study of blood T cell repertoires in COVID-19. Study-level background: The United States, Italy and Spain were the sources of the acute and convalescent COVID-19 samples. In each case, the material was cDNA or gDNA derived from T cells, B-cell-depleted T cells, or PBMCs.

Sequenced material: peripheral blood. The clonotype was recovered from an elderly man with acute or convalescent COVID-19.

CDR3 coding DNA: TGTGCCAGCAGCGGGTACAGGGGGGAGAATGAAAAACTGTTTTTT. Its translation: CASSGYRGENEKLFF. The chain combines TRBV11-2 with TRBJ1-4; 8 bases map to TRBD1. The CDR3 is 15 residues long. Germline-derived CDR1 and CDR2 are SGHAT and FQNNGV. Trimming at V came to 5 bases and at J to 5 bases, leaving 7 bases not matched to a gene.